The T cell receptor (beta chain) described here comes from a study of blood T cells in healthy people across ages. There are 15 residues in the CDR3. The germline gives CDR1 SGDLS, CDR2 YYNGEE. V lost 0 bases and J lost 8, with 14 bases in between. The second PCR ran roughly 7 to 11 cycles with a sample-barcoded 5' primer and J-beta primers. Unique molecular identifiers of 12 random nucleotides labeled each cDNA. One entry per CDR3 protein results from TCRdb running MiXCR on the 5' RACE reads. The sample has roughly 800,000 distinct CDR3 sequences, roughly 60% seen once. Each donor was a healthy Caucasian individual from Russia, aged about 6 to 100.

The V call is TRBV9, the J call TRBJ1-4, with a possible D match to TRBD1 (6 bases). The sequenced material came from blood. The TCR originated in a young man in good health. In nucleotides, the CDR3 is TGTGCCAGCAGCGTAGACACAGGGTGGAACGAAAAACTGTTTTTT. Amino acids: CASSVDTGWNEKLFF.